These T cell receptor beta chains were read from a single sample in a study of blood T cell repertoires in COVID-19. Using immunoSEQ multiplex PCR, the repertoire was profiled, and TCRdb retains in-frame clones only, with some absent. This sample carries more than 75,000 clones, approximately 86% of them seen once, and the ten largest clones take 0.95% to 1.5%. Sequenced: peripheral blood. The receptors stem from a man aged 80 or over with active or convalescent COVID-19. Each CDR3 is given with its conserved first and last residue. A D gene is named only where the DNA matches it firmly. The size entry is marked missing in some rows and otherwise reads once, few, many or a size class.

d_call	v_call	clone_size	j_call	cdr3_nt	cdr3_aa
TRBD2	TRBV18	-	TRBJ2-7	TGTGCCAGCTCCGAAGGGAGGGAGGGGTACGAGCAGTACTTC	CASSEGREGYEQYF
TRBD1	TRBV9	-	TRBJ1-3	TGTGCCAGCAGCGTAGCAGGGGGTGGAAACACCATATATTTT	CASSVAGGGNTIYF
TRBD2	TRBV6-4	-	TRBJ2-3	TGTGCCAGCAGTCCTCCTTCGGGACTAGCGGTGTTTGATACGCAGTATTTT	CASSPPSGLAVFDTQYF
-	TRBV6-4	-	TRBJ2-6	TGTGCCAGCAGTGACCCTCTGGGGGCGACCCTCTCTGGGGCCAACGTCCTGACTTTC	CASSDPLGATLSGANVLTF
TRBD2	TRBV9	-	TRBJ2-2	TGTGCCAGCAGCCCGGGACTACCCACCAGGGAGCTGTTTTTT	CASSPGLPTRELFF
-	TRBV2	-	TRBJ1-1	TGTGCCAGCGACCGGGACTGGAACACTGAAGCTTTCTTT	CASDRDWNTEAFF
TRBD2	TRBV19	-	TRBJ2-1	TGTGCCAGTACTAGCGGAAATGAGCAGTTCTTC	CASTSGNEQFF
-	TRBV19	-	TRBJ2-1	TGTGCCAGTAGTATTCCGCGAAATGGTACTTTTGAGCAGTTCTTC	CASSIPRNGTFEQFF
-	TRBV24-1	-	TRBJ1-2	TGTGCCACCAGTGATGGTACAGGATATGGCTACACCTTC	CATSDGTGYGYTF
TRBD1	TRBV9	-	TRBJ2-5	TGTGCCAGCAGCGTAGGGTCAGGGACAGTACGGGGGACCCAGTACTTC	CASSVGSGTVRGTQYF
TRBD1	TRBV10-3	-	TRBJ2-1	TGTGCCATCAGTGAGTGGCAGGGGGCTAATGAGCAGTTCTTC	CAISEWQGANEQFF
-	TRBV30	-	TRBJ1-3	TGTGCCTGGAGTGTACAACAGGAGCCTGGAAACACCATATATTTT	CAWSVQQEPGNTIYF
TRBD2	TRBV25-1	-	TRBJ2-2	TGTGCCAGCAGTCACCTCCCAGCGGGAGCGGTCGGGGAGCTGTTTTTT	CASSHLPAGAVGELFF
-	TRBV7-2	-	TRBJ2-1	TGTGCCAGCAGCAAGGAGTTGATGCAGTTCTTC	CASSKELMQFF
TRBD1	TRBV28	-	TRBJ1-2	TGTGCCAGCCGTTCGGGGCAGGGGGCCAGTTACTATGGCTACACCTTC	CASRSGQGASYYGYTF
TRBD2	TRBV5-1	-	TRBJ2-5	TGCGCCAGCAGACACGGCAGCGGGAGAGGGGAGACCCAGTACTTC	CASRHGSGRGETQYF
TRBD2	TRBV9	-	TRBJ2-5	TGTGCCAGCAGCGTAGGTGCTAGCGGGAGGGCCGGAGAGACCCAGTACTTC	CASSVGASGRAGETQYF
-	TRBV5-8	-	TRBJ1-5	TGTGCCAGCAGCTTCCAGGGAGGAAGCAATCAGCCCCAGCATTTT	CASSFQGGSNQPQHF
-	TRBV6-5	-	TRBJ1-5	TGTGCCAGCAGGGGGGCAGGAGGCGATCAGCCCCAGCATTTT	CASRGAGGDQPQHF
TRBD1	TRBV19	-	TRBJ1-2	TGTGCCAGTAGCCGGGACAGGGGGCCATATGGCTACACCTTC	CASSRDRGPYGYTF
TRBD2	TRBV25-1	-	TRBJ2-7	TGTGCCAGCAGTGCCCTAGCGGCATACTCCTACGAGCAGTACTTC	CASSALAAYSYEQYF
-	TRBV5-5	-	TRBJ2-7	TGTGCCAGCAGCTTTTCACAGGTTAGCTCCTACGAGCAGTACTTC	CASSFSQVSSYEQYF
-	TRBV5-5	once	TRBJ1-4	TGTGCCAGCAGCCGGGGGGAAGGTAATGAAAAACTGTTTTTT	CASSRGEGNEKLFF
-	TRBV2	once	TRBJ2-1	TGTGCCAGCAGTGTATCCAGGACAGTCGGTGAGCAGTTCTTC	CASSVSRTVGEQFF
-	TRBV28	few	TRBJ2-1	TGTGCCAGCAGAGACTTGCAAGGGGCCCATGAGCAGTTCTTC	CASRDLQGAHEQFF
-	TRBV5-5	-	TRBJ2-3	TGTGCCAGCAGCCCCGGAGACCCCCTAACAGATACGCAGTATTTT	CASSPGDPLTDTQYF
-	TRBV5-1	-	TRBJ2-1	TGCGCCAGCAGCTTGGGTCAGATGGGCGATGAGCAGTTCTTC	CASSLGQMGDEQFF
-	TRBV9	-	TRBJ1-1	TGTGCCAGCAGCGTAGGGGGGGAGTTCACTGAAGCTTTCTTT	CASSVGGEFTEAFF
-	TRBV5-4	-	TRBJ2-1	TGTGCCAGCAGCCCGCGGTTGGATGGTGAGCAGTTCTTC	CASSPRLDGEQFF
TRBD1	TRBV6-5	-	TRBJ2-7	TGTGCCAGCAGAATTCCGGGACAGGGTAACCACGAGCAGTACTTC	CASRIPGQGNHEQYF
-	TRBV7-9	-	TRBJ1-4	TGTGCCAGCAGCTTAGTGCAGGGCCCGGATGAAAAACTGTTTTTT	CASSLVQGPDEKLFF
-	TRBV5-6	-	TRBJ2-3	TGTGCCAGCAGCTTGTTTCTAGCGATCCCCGCGGGTACGCAGTATTTT	CASSLFLAIPAGTQYF
TRBD1	TRBV4-2	-	TRBJ1-1	TGTGCCAGCAGCCAAGATTGGGACAGGGAAAAAGCTTTCTTT	CASSQDWDREKAFF
-	TRBV25-1	-	TRBJ1-2	TGTGCCAGCAGTGAATTGGAGGAGGCCCACTATGGCTACACCTTC	CASSELEEAHYGYTF
TRBD1	TRBV25-1	-	TRBJ1-2	TGTGCCAGCAGTGACCACGGGACAGGAGCTAACTATGGCTACACCTTC	CASSDHGTGANYGYTF
-	TRBV11-2	-	TRBJ1-1	TGTGCCAGCAATTCGGGACTTCAGTATAACACTGAAGCTTTCTTT	CASNSGLQYNTEAFF